This T cell receptor beta chain was recovered during a study of graft-versus-host responses after intestinal transplantation. General study results and limits: GvH clones turned up in recipient marrow; some had shown up first in ileum or blood. Early after transplant, HvG clones declined as circulating GvH clones peaked.

Notes on this clone: Its antigen remains unknown.

TCRdb's table, derived via immunoSEQ multiplex PCR, lists solely in-frame clones and lacks some. The sample contains some 41,000 clones, roughly 90% of which appear only once. The CDR3 is 15 residues long. J lost 2 bases, V lost 7 bases, and 7 bases had no gene match. Germline V gene sequence: CDR1 SNHLY, CDR2 FYNNEI. The origin of this receptor is a human patient who received an intestinal transplant, so some T cells may come from the graft donor. The sample consisted of PBMCs, taken 260 to 280 days after transplant. The chain is built from TRBV2 and TRBJ1-5; 8 bases are a match to TRBD1. The CDR3 DNA is TGTGCCAGCAAGACAGGGGCTTTGGGCAATCAGCCCCAGCATTTT. Amino acid sequence: CASKTGALGNQPQHF.